The 4 T cell receptor beta chains given below trace back to one sample, sequenced in a study of beta chain features in type 1 diabetes (dated by TCRdb to about 2018). The receptor library was made with the immunoSEQ multiplex PCR assay. All of the isolated RNA was reverse transcribed with the High Capacity cDNA Reverse Transcription Kit, so expressed TCRB transcripts were sequenced. TCRdb obtained this table from immuneACCESS and retained in-frame rearrangements with V and J assigned. These tables miss some clones; where compared with another copy, unresolved V genes account for less than half of the shortfall, and the remainder is unexplained. The sample contains 350,000 to 450,000 clones, around 13% of them found a single time. Roughly 0.04% of the sample rests with the top ten. The sequencing sample was made of naive CD4+ T cells from blood. Explained via the paper, the cell subset or site label denotes: true naive CD4+ T cells. These receptor sequences come from a man younger than 40 in good health.

This clone was observed a few times. This rearrangement joins TRBV4-1 to TRBJ2-4; TRBD1 or TRBD2 may be the D gene (5 bases each). The germline V gene has CDR1 MGHRA and CDR2 YSYEKL. V was shortened by 1 base and J by 0 bases, with 7 bases between the two germline ends. The CDR3 is 15 amino acids. The CDR3 reads CASSQGGLAKNIQYF. The CDR3 DNA sequence: TGCGCCAGCAGCCAAGGGGGGTTAGCCAAAAACATTCAGTACTTC.

The chain employs TRBV9 and TRBJ1-1; TRBD1 might be the D (6 bases). From germline, CDR1 is SGDLS and CDR2 YYNGEE. CDR3 length: 15 residues. Trimming removed 0 bases from V and 1 base from J, with 10 bases in between. DNA of the CDR3: TGTGCCAGCAGCGTAGGGGCGGGGGCGAACACTGAAGCTTTCTTT. It specifies CASSVGAGANTEAFF.

The chain couples TRBV7-9 to TRBJ1-1; D gene uncertain. CDR3 length: 11 residues. V lost 3 bases and J lost 4, with 3 bases in between. Germline V gene sequence: CDR1 SEHNR, CDR2 FQNEAQ (reference sequence). CDR3 coding DNA: TGTGCCAGCAGCTTCACCACTGAAGCTTTCTTT. It translates to CASSFTTEAFF. Filled out from reference TRBV7-9 and TRBJ1-1, the complete variable domain reads DTGVSQNPRHKITKRGQNVTFRCDPISEHNRLYWYRQTLGQGPEFLTYFQNEAQLEKSRLLSDRFSAERPKGSFSTLEIQRTEQGDSAMYLCASSFTTEAFFGQGTRLTVV.

This clone showed up many times. The chain recombines TRBV30 with TRBJ2-2; D unresolved. V shed 0 bases and J shed 3 bases, with 8 bases lying between them. There are 14 residues in the CDR3. Germline CDR1 GTSNPN, CDR2 SVGIG (reference sequence). The CDR3 is CAWSVWVHTGELFF. The CDR3 DNA sequence: TGTGCCTGGAGTGTATGGGTCCACACCGGGGAGCTGTTTTTT. Together with reference TRBV30 and TRBJ2-2, the CDR3 gives the full variable domain: SQTIHQWPATLVQPVGSPLSLECTVEGTSNPNLYWYRQAAGRGLQLLFYSVGIGQISSEVPQNLSASRPQDRQFILSSKKLLLSDSGFYLCAWSVWVHTGELFFGEGSRLTVL.